These 26 T cell receptor beta chains came from one sample sequenced in a study of HIV-infected children after antiretroviral therapy interruption. Treatment indicated: PENTA 11 planned treatment interruption arm or continuous ART arm. RNA-based 3' RACE libraries used unique molecular identifiers. TCRdb ran MiXCR on the 3' RACE reads and lists one entry per CDR3 protein. The data contain approximately 89,000 distinct CDR3 sequences, roughly 6.7% of them seen just once; the ten biggest clones take up roughly 1%. Sequenced here: CD45RA+ CD4+ T cells from PBMCs, pooled from several time points, sampled from a donor given antiretroviral therapy, either interrupted or continuous. Specified subset: naive CD4+ CD45RA+ CD45RO- T cells. The source is a pool of human donors with HIV.

This clonotype has ten or more counts. The V call is TRBV30, the J call TRBJ1-2; D is ambiguous. Germline V gives CDR1 GTSNPN, CDR2 SVGIG (reference sequence). Trimming removed 3 bases from V and 9 bases from J, with 8 bases in between. The CDR3 consists of 10 residues. The chain's CDR3 is CAWSQVSYTF. In DNA form, the CDR3 reads TGTGCCTGGAGCCAGGTGAGCTACACCTTC.

This clonotype was found many times. The V and J genes are TRBV30 and TRBJ1-1; D is possibly TRBD1 (5 bases). This CDR3 spans 14 amino acids. Germline V lookup: CDR1 GTSNPN, CDR2 SVGIG (reference sequence). V lost 5 bases and J lost 0, with 13 bases in between. CDR3 loop: CAWAGPGMNTEAFF. The DNA for the CDR3 is TGTGCCTGGGCGGGGCCCGGGATGAACACTGAAGCTTTCTTT.

The chain couples TRBV10-1 to TRBJ2-2; 11 nucleotides align to TRBD1. Germline V gives CDR1 WNHNN, CDR2 SYGVQD (reference sequence). V trimming: 2 bases; J trimming: 5 bases; junction bases outside the gene matches: 7. CDR3 length equals 17 residues. The CDR3 nucleotides are TGCGCCAGCAGTGAGAAGGGGACAGGGGGTTTGACCGGGGAGCTGTTTTTT. Amino acids: CASSEKGTGGLTGELFF.

Notes on this clonotype: This may arise from a read error, as a much more abundant clone is one base away. The V and J genes are TRBV28 and TRBJ2-1; 10 bases line up with TRBD1. The J segment lost 5 bases and the V segment lost 4 bases, leaving 8 bases of the junction unmatched. The germline gives CDR1 MDHEN, CDR2 SYDVKM. This CDR3 has 16 amino acids. CDR3 bases: TGTGCCAGCAGTTCTTTCAGACAGGGGGCCAACAATGAGCAGTTCTTC. Translation: CASSSFRQGANNEQFF.

This clonotype showed up many times. Relative to the germline gene, one junction end is altered; a read error may explain this. This chain links TRBV19 with TRBJ2-4; a weak D match, TRBD1 (5 bases). CDR3 size: 12 residues. In germline, CDR1 is LNHDA, CDR2 SQIVND (reference sequence). The CDR3 bases are TGTGCCAGCAGTGACAGTCAAAACACCTTGTACTTT. It is translated as CASSDSQNTLYF.

This clonotype was seen a few times. The chain couples TRBV27 to TRBJ1-2; D call uncertain. The CDR3 extends over 10 amino acids. CDR1 and CDR2 from the germline V gene are MNHEY and SMNVEV (reference sequence). V was trimmed by 3 bases and J by 7 bases, leaving 3 bases between them. The CDR3 region is CASSFTGYTF. The CDR3 DNA sequence: TGTGCCAGCAGTTTCACTGGCTACACCTTC.

V usage is TRBV2 and J usage is TRBJ2-5, with unresolved D. V shed 9 bases and J shed 0 bases, with 8 bases lying between them. The CDR3 runs to 12 residues. Germline V lookup: CDR1 SNHLY, CDR2 FYNNEI. The CDR3 loop reads CASHRNQETQYF. As DNA, the CDR3 is TGTGCCAGTCATCGGAACCAAGAGACCCAGTACTTC.

In its sample, this clonotype was seen many times. The rearrangement joins TRBV6-1 to TRBJ2-7; the D gene is possibly TRBD2 (5 bases). Looked up from germline, CDR1 is MNHNS and CDR2 is SASEGT. The CDR3 has 15 residues. V was cut by 4 bases and J by 1 base, with 14 bases left in between. CDR3 coding DNA: TGTGCCAGCAGTGGAACATCGCGAGGGTCCTACGAGCAGTACTTC. It yields the protein CASSGTSRGSYEQYF.

This clonotype has a handful of counts. The chain links TRBV12-3 or TRBV12-4 to TRBJ2-7; maybe TRBD2 (5 bases). The length of the CDR3 is 15 residues. The V end was cut by 1 base, the J end by 0 bases, with 10 bases between. Here the CDR3 reads CASSLDPGSSYEQYF. In DNA, the CDR3 is TGTGCCAGCAGTTTAGATCCGGGAAGCTCCTACGAGCAGTACTTC.

This clonotype was found a few times. The chain couples TRBV6-6 to TRBJ2-3; D gene ambiguous. Germline values: CDR1 MNHNY, CDR2 SVGAGI (reference sequence). V was shortened by 5 bases and J by 2 bases, with 8 bases between the two germline ends. CDR3 size: 13 residues. CDR3 loop: CASSLVLTDTQYF. In DNA, the CDR3 is TGTGCCAGCAGTCTCGTCCTCACAGATACGCAGTATTTT.

This clonotype has a count of ten or more. The CDR3 loop is CASIRVSGRAYNEQFF. CDR3 DNA sequence: TGTGCCAGCATTAGAGTCAGCGGGAGGGCCTACAATGAGCAGTTCTTC. The J gene is TRBJ2-1, the V gene TRBV27, with TRBD2 matching over 10 bases. The V and J ends lost 7 bases and 2 bases, in that order; junction bases with no gene match: 8. Germline CDR1 reads MNHEY; CDR2 reads SMNVEV (reference sequence). The CDR3 totals 16 residues.

This clonotype occurred a few times. This sequence joins TRBV19 and TRBJ2-7; D is unclear. This CDR3 has 14 residues. V shed 7 bases and J shed 1 base, with 14 bases lying between them. Germline values: CDR1 LNHDA, CDR2 SQIVND (reference sequence). As DNA, the CDR3 is TGTGCCAGTAAGGAAGTGGGCAGATCCTACGAGCAGTACTTC. It codes for CASKEVGRSYEQYF.

In its sample, this clonotype was seen many times. The rearrangement links TRBV5-1 to TRBJ1-2; the match to TRBD1 covers 7 bases. V shed 3 bases, J shed 8 bases, and the junction held 10 bases outside the gene matches. The germline CDR1 and CDR2 sequences are SGHRS and YFSETQ. The CDR3 loop spans 14 amino acids. CDR3 DNA sequence: TGCGCCAGCAGCTATACACAGGGGCCGGAAGGCTACACCTTC. Protein sequence: CASSYTQGPEGYTF. The full variable domain, in which reference TRBV5-1 and TRBJ1-2 provide the parts outside the CDR3, is KAGVTQTPRYLIKTRGQQVTLSCSPISGHRSVSWYQQTPGQGLQFLFEYFSETQRNKGNFPGRFSGRQFSNSRSEMNVSTLELGDSALYLCASSYTQGPEGYTFGSGTRLTVV.

This clonotype was recorded many times. The J gene is TRBJ2-5, the V gene TRBV3-2; the D call TRBD1 from the table was never checked on the DNA. TRBV3-2 is recorded as a pseudogene. The CDR3 has 15 amino acids. The CDR3 sequence: CASSRDWGGKDTQYF. The CDR3 DNA is TGTGCCAGCAGCCGGGACTGGGGGGGGAAAGACACCCAGTACTTT.

This clonotype was recorded many times. The V gene is TRBV7-9, the J gene TRBJ2-5, with 7 bases aligning to TRBD2. V was pared by 2 bases and J by 0 bases, with 12 bases of the junction left unmatched. This CDR3 has 18 residues. CDR1 and CDR2 (germline): SEHNR, FQNEAQ (reference sequence). The DNA of the CDR3 is TGTGCCAGCAGCTTATATTCGTGGGGGGGACTCCACCAAGAGACCCAGTACTTC. Translation gives CASSLYSWGGLHQETQYF.

A note on this clonotype: A much larger clone lies a single base off, so this may be a read error. The rearrangement joins TRBV20-1 to TRBJ1-5; possible D gene TRBD1, 6 bases. The CDR3 sequence is 13 residues long. The germline gives CDR1 DFQATT, CDR2 SNEGSKA (reference sequence). In DNA, the CDR3 is TGCGGTGCTAGGGAAGGGGGAAGCCAGCCCCAGCATTTT. Translating gives CGAREGGSQPQHF.

The chain recombines TRBV5-4 with TRBJ2-1; 11 nucleotides line up with TRBD2. Trimming took 1 base from V and 7 from J; bases not matched to a gene: 7. CDR1 and CDR2 (germline): SGHNT, YYREEE (reference sequence). This CDR3 comprises 16 residues. The CDR3 spells CASSLSWLAGGNEQFF. The CDR3 DNA is TGTGCCAGCAGCTTGTCTTGGCTAGCGGGGGGAAATGAGCAGTTCTTC.

This clonotype was detected many times. The chain uses TRBV5-1 and TRBJ2-3, with 10 bases that match TRBD1. CDR3 length equals 16 residues. Germline CDR1 reads SGHRS; CDR2 reads YFSETQ. V lost 2 bases to trimming and J lost 8 bases; unmatched junction nucleotides: 11. In DNA form, the CDR3 reads TGCGCCAGCAGCTTAAGACCCGGGACAGGGGAAAGTACGCAGTATTTT. The encoded protein is CASSLRPGTGESTQYF. Complete variable domain (other parts from reference TRBV5-1 and TRBJ2-3): KAGVTQTPRYLIKTRGQQVTLSCSPISGHRSVSWYQQTPGQGLQFLFEYFSETQRNKGNFPGRFSGRQFSNSRSEMNVSTLELGDSALYLCASSLRPGTGESTQYFGPGTRLTVL.

At least ten counts were recorded for this clonotype. The chain links TRBV6-1 to TRBJ1-1; D call uncertain. V lost 3 bases and J lost 2, with 10 bases in between. Germline V gives CDR1 MNHNS, CDR2 SASEGT. This CDR3 is 14 amino acids long. The DNA for the CDR3 is TGTGCCAGCAGTGATACTACACGAAACACTGAAGCTTTCTTT. Its translation is CASSDTTRNTEAFF.

This clonotype appeared many times. V usage is TRBV6-6 and J usage is TRBJ2-3; 10 nucleotides agree with TRBD2. The V gene's germline CDR1 is MNHNY and CDR2 SVGAGI (reference sequence). J lost 6 bases, V lost 6 bases, and 9 bases had no gene match. The length of the CDR3 is 15 residues. The DNA of the CDR3 is TGTGCCAGCAGGCCTAGCGGGGGTAAAGGGGATACGCAGTATTTT. Amino acids: CASRPSGGKGDTQYF.

In this sample, this clonotype turned up a few times. This chain connects TRBV18 to TRBJ1-4; D may be TRBD1 (5 bases). The CDR3 is 15 amino acids. Germline V gene sequence: CDR1 KGHSH, CDR2 LQKENI. Trimming stripped 1 base from V and 5 bases from J, with 11 bases between. CDR3 DNA: TGTGCCAGCTCACCACAAAGGGGTCAAAATGAAAAACTGTTTTTT. It translates to CASSPQRGQNEKLFF.

This clonotype came up many times. The J gene is TRBJ1-1, the V gene TRBV19; tentatively, D is TRBD1 (6 bases). V was trimmed by 3 bases and J by 4 bases, leaving 9 bases between them. CDR3 length: 13 amino acids. Germline values: CDR1 LNHDA, CDR2 SQIVND (reference sequence). CDR3 loop: CASSMGGSTEAFF. CDR3 nucleotide sequence: TGTGCCAGTAGTATGGGGGGCAGCACTGAAGCTTTCTTT.

The rearrangement joins TRBV28 to TRBJ2-1, with D possibly matching TRBD2 (6 bases). The CDR3 extends over 18 amino acids. The germline V gene has CDR1 MDHEN and CDR2 SYDVKM. Between the trimmed V and J ends, which lost 5 bases and 4 bases, there was a span of 24 bases. The CDR3 bases are TGTGCCAGCAGTCCATCCCCCGTGGGGGGAACTAGATACAATGAGCAGTTCTTC. It codes for CASSPSPVGGTRYNEQFF.

The V gene is TRBV7-2, the J gene TRBJ2-3; 10 bases match TRBD2. CDR1 and CDR2 from the germline V gene are SGHTA and FQGNSA. The CDR3 spans 14 residues. V gave up 5 bases and J gave up 6 bases; unmatched junction bases: 5. In nucleotides, the CDR3 is TGTGCCAGCAGCCTCTGGACTAGCGGCGATACGCAGTATTTT. Amino acids: CASSLWTSGDTQYF. Using reference TRBV7-2 and TRBJ2-3 for the parts outside the CDR3, the full variable domain is GAGVSQSPSNKVTEKGKDVELRCDPISGHTALYWYRQSLGQGLEFLIYFQGNSAPDKSGLPSDRFSAERTGGSVSTLTIQRTQQEDSAVYLCASSLWTSGDTQYFGPGTRLTVL.

This clonotype was seen many times. The gene calls are TRBV20-1 and TRBJ2-3; TRBD2 aligns across 9 bases. The CDR3 runs to 14 residues. Germline trimming cut 6 bases from V and 0 bases from J; bases unmatched to any gene: 4. Germline CDR1 is DFQATT and CDR2 is SNEGSKA (reference sequence). This CDR3 reads CSALAGSSTDTQYF. CDR3 in DNA: TGCAGTGCCCTAGCGGGGTCTAGCACAGATACGCAGTATTTT.

This clonotype was recorded at least ten times. J is TRBJ1-1 and V is TRBV29-1; tentatively, D is TRBD1 (5 bases). The ends were cut back, 5 bases at V and 1 base at J, with 11 bases in the middle. Germline V gives CDR1 SQVTM, CDR2 ANQGSEA. The CDR3 is 13 residues long. CDR3 region: CSVKTVSNTEAFF. The CDR3, as DNA: TGCAGCGTTAAGACAGTTTCGAACACTGAAGCTTTCTTT.